A selection of T cell receptor beta chains follows, all from one sample in a study of blood T cell repertoires in COVID-19. Assay used: immunoSEQ multiplex PCR; TCRdb lists only in-frame clones, some missing. In the table there are approximately 320,000 clones, 80% to 90% of which are singletons. Sequences were obtained from PBMCs or T cells enriched from blood (not recorded which). The receptors shown here come from a woman younger than 35 who had recovered from COVID-19. The CDR3 runs from the conserved cysteine through the conserved F or W. A D gene is named only where the DNA matches it firmly. Clone size is not always given. Where it is, it says once, few, many or a class for expanded clones.

v_gene	d_gene	len	abundance	j_gene	CDR3aa	CDR3nt
TRBV7-2	.	16	.	TRBJ1-6	CASSLTAGNYNSPLHF	TGTGCCAGCAGCCTCACGGCAGGAAATTATAATTCACCCCTCCACTTT
TRBV27	TRBD1	14	.	TRBJ1-1	CASSYTGALTEAFF	TGTGCCAGCAGTTATACAGGGGCCCTCACTGAAGCTTTCTTT
TRBV5-6	.	17	.	TRBJ1-2	CASRVLTGGLANYGYTF	TGTGCCAGCAGGGTGCTTACAGGTGGCTTAGCTAACTATGGCTACACCTTC
TRBV29-1	TRBD1	14	.	TRBJ2-4	CSAARGQGGDIQYF	TGCAGCGCCGCCCGGGGACAGGGGGGGGACATTCAGTACTTC
TRBV7-9	TRBD2	16	.	TRBJ2-7	CASSLSVGAGVYEQYF	TGTGCCAGCAGCTTATCGGTCGGAGCGGGGGTGTACGAGCAGTACTTC
TRBV5-1	.	16	.	TRBJ2-2	CASSVTGTTNTGELFF	TGCGCCAGCAGCGTTACCGGGACAACCAACACCGGGGAGCTGTTTTTT
TRBV5-1	.	16	.	TRBJ2-2	CASSLDVSGWTGELFF	TGCGCCAGCAGCTTGGATGTTAGCGGTTGGACCGGGGAGCTGTTTTTT
TRBV7-9	TRBD2	16	.	TRBJ2-1	CASSFSGRGAYNEQFF	TGTGCCAGCAGCTTTAGCGGGAGGGGGGCCTACAATGAGCAGTTCTTC
TRBV5-1	TRBD2	17	once	TRBJ2-3	CASSFFRGGQGTDTQYF	TGCGCCAGCAGCTTCTTCCGCGGGGGGCAGGGAACAGATACGCAGTATTTT
TRBV2	.	16	.	TRBJ2-6	CASSAVRSSGANVLTF	TGTGCCAGCAGTGCTGTGAGATCCTCTGGGGCCAACGTCCTGACTTTC
TRBV7-2	.	15	.	TRBJ2-5	CASSLHGGPQETQYF	TGTGCCAGCAGCTTACACGGAGGTCCCCAAGAGACCCAGTACTTC
TRBV5-1	.	15	.	TRBJ1-3	CASSALNSEGNTIYF	TGCGCCAGCAGCGCGCTTAACTCCGAGGGAAACACCATATATTTT
TRBV2	.	14	.	TRBJ2-5	CASSLWTTQETQYF	TGTGCCAGCAGTTTGTGGACTACCCAAGAGACCCAGTACTTC
TRBV7-3	.	13	once	TRBJ1-1	CASSFARNTEAFF	TGTGCCAGCAGCTTTGCGAGGAACACTGAAGCTTTCTTT
TRBV11-2	.	14	.	TRBJ2-1	CASSYPKSRNEQFF	TGTGCCAGCAGCTACCCGAAGTCGCGCAATGAGCAGTTCTTC
TRBV28	TRBD2	15	.	TRBJ2-7	CASRSGTSASYEQYF	TGTGCCAGCAGGTCCGGGACTAGCGCGTCCTACGAGCAGTACTTC
TRBV4-3	.	19	.	TRBJ1-4	CASSQDRSRALISNEKLFF	TGCGCCAGCAGCCAAGATCGATCGAGGGCTCTTATCTCTAATGAAAAACTGTTTTTT
TRBV5-1	.	15	.	TRBJ1-6	CASSLSGPYNSPLHF	TGCGCCAGCAGCTTATCAGGGCCCTATAATTCACCCCTCCACTTT
TRBV10-2	.	15	once	TRBJ1-3	CASSESIGGGNTIYF	TGCGCCAGCAGTGAGTCCATAGGGGGAGGAAACACCATATATTTT
TRBV19	TRBD1	13	.	TRBJ1-2	CASKDRGNNGYTF	TGTGCCAGTAAGGACAGGGGAAACAATGGCTACACCTTC
TRBV28	.	14	once	TRBJ1-2	CASSTGVSGYGYTF	TGTGCCAGCAGTACGGGGGTCTCAGGCTATGGCTACACCTTC
TRBV5-1	TRBD2	14	.	TRBJ2-7	CASRRLAGDGEQYF	TGCGCCAGCAGACGACTAGCGGGAGACGGCGAGCAGTACTTC
TRBV9	TRBD2	17	.	TRBJ2-2	CASSALRAGGSSGELFF	TGTGCCAGCAGCGCCCTTCGGGCGGGGGGATCGAGCGGGGAGCTGTTTTTT
TRBV6-2/TRBV6-3	.	11	.	TRBJ2-1	CASGRSYEQFF	TGTGCCAGCGGCCGGAGTTATGAGCAGTTCTTC
TRBV9	.	13	.	TRBJ1-2	CASSVYSNYGYTF	TGTGCCAGCAGCGTATACAGTAACTATGGCTACACCTTC
TRBV5-1	.	14	.	TRBJ2-2	CASSLDRYTGELFF	TGCGCCAGCAGCTTGGACAGGTACACCGGGGAGCTGTTTTTT
TRBV7-2	.	16	.	TRBJ1-1	CASSLGGGRTRTRAFF	TGTGCCAGCAGCTTAGGGGGGGGACGTACCCGAACGCGCGCTTTCTTT
TRBV9	.	13	.	TRBJ1-4	CATHPGLLEKLFF	TGTGCCACACATCCGGGACTCCTGGAAAAACTGTTTTTT
TRBV7-2	TRBD1	15	.	TRBJ1-3	CASSLTGGNGNTIYF	TGTGCCAGCAGCCTTACAGGGGGCAATGGAAACACCATATATTTT
TRBV28	.	14	.	TRBJ1-2	CASSTIRQHVGYTF	TGTGCCAGCAGTACTATTCGGCAGCACGTGGGCTACACCTTC
TRBV19	TRBD2	16	.	TRBJ2-1	CASSSHTSDRGNEQFF	TGTGCCAGTAGTTCGCACACTAGCGACCGGGGCAATGAGCAGTTCTTC
TRBV10-3	.	14	.	TRBJ1-1	CAMNGAGLNTEAFF	TGTGCCATGAACGGGGCGGGATTGAACACTGAAGCTTTCTTT
TRBV18	TRBD1	14	.	TRBJ2-6	CASSLTGESNVLTF	TGTGCCAGCTCTCTTACAGGGGAGTCCAACGTCCTGACTTTC
TRBV7-9	.	14	.	TRBJ2-2	CAGKLAVNTGELFF	TGTGCCGGGAAATTAGCGGTGAACACCGGGGAGCTGTTTTTT
TRBV19	.	15	.	TRBJ2-7	CASNRSPGLVSEQYF	TGTGCCAGTAATCGATCCCCGGGACTCGTCTCCGAGCAGTACTTC
TRBV2	TRBD1	15	few	TRBJ1-3	CASSEGAGGGNTIYF	TGTGCCAGCAGTGAAGGCGCAGGGGGGGGAAACACCATATATTTT
TRBV28	TRBD2	16	.	TRBJ2-5	CASLPLGLAASGTQYF	TGTGCCAGCCTTCCCCTGGGACTAGCGGCCTCCGGGACCCAGTACTTC
TRBV5-6	TRBD2	15	.	TRBJ2-1	CASSLWTSGGLKEFF	TGTGCCAGCAGCTTATGGACTAGCGGGGGATTGAAAGAGTTCTTC
TRBV4-1	.	15	.	TRBJ2-1	CATTGGTGSGGEQFF	TGCGCCACCACCGGCGGGACAGGCAGCGGGGGGGAGCAGTTCTTC
TRBV6-2/TRBV6-3	.	18	.	TRBJ1-5	CASSTTLGGAYSNQPQHF	TGTGCCAGCAGCACCACTCTTGGGGGCGCTTATAGCAATCAGCCCCAGCATTTT
TRBV7-2	TRBD1	14	.	TRBJ1-5	CASSAGTGNQPQHF	TGTGCCAGCAGCGCCGGGACAGGCAATCAGCCCCAGCATTTT
TRBV28	TRBD1	14	few	TRBJ1-1	CASSSTGGGTEAFF	TGTGCCAGCAGTTCGACAGGGGGCGGGACTGAAGCTTTCTTT
TRBV28	.	12	.	TRBJ1-2	CASSQTRGGYTF	TGTGCCAGCAGTCAAACTAGAGGCGGCTACACCTTC
TRBV19	.	15	.	TRBJ2-6	CASSIGSSGANVLTF	TGTGCCAGTAGTATAGGGAGCTCTGGGGCCAACGTCCTGACTTTC
TRBV10-3	.	12	.	TRBJ2-1	CAARDSYNEQFF	TGTGCCGCGCGGGACAGCTACAATGAGCAGTTCTTC
TRBV4-1	TRBD2	16	few	TRBJ2-3	CASSQESREGTDTQYF	TGCGCCAGCAGCCAAGAGTCGCGGGAGGGCACAGATACGCAGTATTTT
TRBV10-3	.	16	once	TRBJ1-1	CAISERGLIMNTEAFF	TGTGCCATCAGTGAGCGGGGTCTTATAATGAACACTGAAGCTTTCTTT
TRBV5-6	TRBD1	18	once	TRBJ2-3	CASSLATGALPFTDTQYF	TGTGCCAGCAGCTTGGCTACAGGGGCGCTTCCCTTCACAGATACGCAGTATTTT
TRBV5-1	TRBD2	14	.	TRBJ2-3	CASNAAGTQDTQYF	TGCGCCAGCAACGCAGCGGGGACTCAAGATACGCAGTATTTT
TRBV7-2	TRBD1	15	.	TRBJ1-2	CASSLRQGRSYGYTF	TGTGCCAGCAGCTTACGACAGGGAAGGAGCTATGGCTACACCTTC